This T cell receptor beta chain was obtained from a study of blood T cell repertoires in COVID-19. The overall study: Samples came from the United States, Italy and Spain, spanning acute and convalescent COVID-19. PBMCs, B-cell-depleted T cells, or T cells provided the cDNA or gDNA that made up the material.

Seattle cases were enrolled at active infection and followed longitudinally. Measured with immunoSEQ multiplex PCR; TCRdb has only the in-frame clones, and not every one. The sample lists about 210,000 clones; approximately 85% were seen once. Trimming left V 2 bases short and J 0 bases short, with 7 bases between. This CDR3 region has 15 residues. CDR1 and CDR2 (germline): ENHRY, SYGVKD. The genes are TRBV10-3 and TRBJ2-2; a possible D gene is TRBD1 (6 bases). The specimen sequenced was peripheral blood. The source is a woman aged 65 to 85 with COVID-19, enrolled during active disease. Here the CDR3 DNA reads TGTGCCATCAGTGAGGGACAGACGAACACCGGGGAGCTGTTTTTT. Translated, it gives CAISEGQTNTGELFF.